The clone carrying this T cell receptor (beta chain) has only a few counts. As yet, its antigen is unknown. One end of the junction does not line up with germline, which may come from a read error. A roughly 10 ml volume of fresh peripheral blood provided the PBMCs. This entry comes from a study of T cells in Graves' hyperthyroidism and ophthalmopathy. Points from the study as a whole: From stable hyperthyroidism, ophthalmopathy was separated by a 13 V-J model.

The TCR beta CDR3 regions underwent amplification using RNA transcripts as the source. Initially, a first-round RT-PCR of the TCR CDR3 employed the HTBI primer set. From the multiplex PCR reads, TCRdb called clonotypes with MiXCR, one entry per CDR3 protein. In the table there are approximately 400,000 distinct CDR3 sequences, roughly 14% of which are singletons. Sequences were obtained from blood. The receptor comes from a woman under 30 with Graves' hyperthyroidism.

The CDR3 sequence is CASSRGLNTGAFF. The CDR3 DNA is TGTGCCAGCAGCAGAGGGTTGAACACTGGAGCTTTCTTT. This rearrangement joins TRBV7-2 to TRBJ1-1; D is unresolved. The CDR3 runs to 13 residues. Germline loops: CDR1 SGHTA, CDR2 FQGNSA.